This TCR beta chain appears in the sequencing data of a study of cytomegalovirus exposure and HLA in healthy donors (dated by TCRdb to 2015 to 2018). Turning to the overall study: According to an earlier analysis of 587 of the donors, about 179 million T cells yielded some 120 million unique TCR beta sequences and 276 Gb of sequence data. About 300 gigabases of sequencing data and 78 million or so unique TCR sequences were included in an early release covering several hundred HLA-typed donors. Of the 398 genotyped donors, less than 90% were placed in the genetic ancestry cluster associated with self-reported Caucasian donors. The study was designed to test whether signatures of past pathogen exposure could be identified by cataloging public T cell receptors. The T cell repertoires of 670 or so subjects were profiled by immunosequencing and related to cytomegalovirus serostatus. In addition to the first cohort of 666 subjects, a separate validation cohort of approximately 110 different subjects was used. The study combined high-throughput TCR immunosequencing, statistical association of individual TCRs with disease status, and machine learning to predict cytomegalovirus infection status. A later analysis re-analyzed previously published TCR beta repertoires from roughly 630 donors and added high-resolution HLA genotyping to study TCR occurrence patterns. Rather than using new phenotypic data, the later analysis identified candidate immune exposures from TCR beta sequences and from how often those sequences occurred across donors. To decide whether each TCR beta V gene segment behaved as functional or pseudogenic, an earlier analysis of some 600 of the donors relied on high-throughput TCR beta sequencing. Donor age, sex, ethnicity and CMV serostatus were collected together with the repertoire data. In a later genetic analysis, genome-wide SNP genotypes for about three fifths of the roughly 670 donors were used, and that subset was treated as a discovery cohort. Every repertoire in the discovery cohort had been generated on one and the same sequencing platform. HLA typing included class I and class II loci at four-digit resolution. Typing coverage varied by locus: roughly 629-630 donors for A, B, C, DRB1 and DQB1; roughly 560 for DQA1; about 590 for DPA1; approximately 450 for DPB1. A handful of DR-DQ haplotypes were handled as single units for association and clustering because linkage in the cohort was strong. On average, around 240,000 unique TCR beta nucleotide sequences were sequenced per donor among a few hundred genotyped donors of the cohort, with roughly 18% of those sequences being non-productive. Broad study findings and their caveats: Because counts were too low, 15 or so rarely observed V segments, including chromosome 9 orphons, were excluded from the earlier analysis of a few hundred of the donors. At a false discovery rate of 0.05, a later analysis linked around 15,000 TCR beta sequences to specific HLA alleles. Linkage disequilibrium might explain the correlated functional status among segregating V segments, but an unknown experimental factor could not be excluded. Most TCR sequences were observed very rarely across donors, whereas some public TCRs were present in many individuals. Broadly in line with IMGT annotations, most TCR beta V segments showed up in productive rearrangements about 87% or about 30% of the time in an earlier analysis of approximately 600 of the donors. Three of the identified cytomegalovirus-associated TCR beta chains were confirmed in vitro to be specific for cytomegalovirus antigens. In a later genetic analysis, a missense DCLRE1C variant was associated with V-gene and J-gene trimming of TCR beta chains, and the association was replicated in an independent cohort. The presence/absence analyses assumed that sequencing depth was roughly uniform across donors, and that assumption may not be true. Some IMGT-functional V segments, including TRBV6-2 and TRBV6-3, could not be distinguished by the 87-base-pair reads and were therefore excluded. In a later analysis, several top co-occurrence clusters were reported to appear linked to parvovirus B19, influenza, CMV and Epstein-Barr virus. Cytomegalovirus status was reported to be diagnosed by the classifier with high specificity and sensitivity in both the original and validation cohorts. The authors suggested that the approach could potentially be generalized to other disease states and immunological phenotypes. A later analysis found that most CMV-associated TCR beta chains appeared HLA-restricted, with HLA associations seemingly driven largely by CMV exposure. A further reported finding was that TCR beta sequences accurately predicted the HLA-A and HLA-B alleles for most subjects in the first cohort. Compared with the roughly 600-donor mean, donors in an Asian-associated ancestry cluster had fewer N-insertions in productive TCRs, according to a later genetic analysis. The study gave a list of 150 to 200 TCR beta chains associated with cytomegalovirus. When HLA alleles, especially DR and DQ, strongly co-occurred, TCR associations were difficult to assign to individual alleles. A later analysis found that TCR association rates varied across HLA loci, with DRB1 alleles showing the most associated TCRs and HLA-C alleles the fewest. The cohort was sequenced for TCR beta chains only, and without alpha or paired-chain data the features that could be detected were limited. HLA typing was unavailable for some donors at each locus, so association tests used only the typed subset. The sequencing pipeline was judged likely to have produced a cluster of highly shared sequence variants as a technical artifact. The only immune exposure information available for the cohort was CMV serostatus. In a later analysis, HLA-associated TCR beta chains were found to be more clonally expanded and to have lower generation probabilities than equally common non-associated chains.

This clone has only a few counts. Its antigen is unknown. No clone much larger than this one lies a single base away; base qualities are absent. The cohort was made up of roughly 670 healthy bone marrow donors. At the time of sampling, all cohort members were nominally healthy, though unrecorded immune exposures were likely present. The donor tested CMV seronegative and was one of the 352 seronegative cohort members. A peripheral blood sample was collected from each donor, and TCR beta sequencing was performed on peripheral blood mononuclear cells. Genomic DNA was extracted from the blood cell samples with the Qiagen DNeasy Blood Extraction Kit. Library prep was done by the immunoSEQ multiplex PCR assay. A mixture of 60 forward primers for TCR Vbeta segments and 13 reverse primers for TCR Jbeta segments was used in the multiplex PCR. The CDR3 region of rearranged TCR beta genes was amplified from genomic DNA with a multiplex PCR assay. Amplified TCR beta libraries were sequenced as 87-base-pair reads on the Illumina HiSeq System. Concerning the study's data processing: A later analysis tallied 75 million to 85 million unique TCR beta chains across the 650 to 750 repertoires, and about 12 million of those chains were shared by two or more donors. To remove PCR and sequencing errors, raw reads were error-corrected and collapsed into unique sequences using a nearest-neighbor algorithm that merged closely related sequences. Alignment of CDR3 sequences to IMGT reference sequences was used to assign V, D and J gene segments. For a sequence to be retained, at least a six-nucleotide match to both a V gene segment and a J gene segment was required. A rearrangement counted as productive if the CDR3 had no stop codons and remained in frame with V and J, and every other rearrangement counted as non-productive. Following IMGT convention, CDR3 was defined as the stretch from the second conserved V-encoded cysteine up to the conserved J-encoded phenylalanine. Sequences without an unambiguous match to a single V gene segment were excluded from the earlier analysis of several hundred of the donors. In an earlier analysis of approximately 500 of the donors, a V segment was called functional when productive rearrangements were above 56.7%, and segregating when the standard deviation between donors exceeded 5%. A statistical classification framework was built to diagnose cytomegalovirus status from the catalog of TCR beta chain sequences. In a later analysis, V and J genes were assigned by comparing TCR nucleotide sequences against IMGT/GENE-DB human TR gene sequences. In a later analysis, CDR3 sequences and most-parsimonious VDJ recombination scenarios were assigned using the TCRdist pipeline. In a later analysis, each TCR beta chain was defined by its CDR3 amino acid sequence together with its V-gene family, and reads lacking a unique V-gene family were excluded. To address suspected cross-contamination and a sequencing artifact, a later analysis removed approximately 600 highly shared, low-generation-probability nucleotide sequences. A later analysis calculated a clonal expansion index for each public chain from normalized within-repertoire ranks of inferred template counts. A later analysis computed generation probabilities with a VDJ recombination model fitted to out-of-frame rearrangements, and checked the results against IGoR. Hypergeometric tests were used in a later analysis to score TCR-TCR, TCR-HLA and TCR-CMV co-occurrence, with a repertoire-size bias correction applied to the TCR pairs. False discovery rates were estimated in a later analysis by permuting HLA or CMV assignments 20 times. In a later analysis, co-occurring TCRs were grouped using DBSCAN, and TCRdist sequence similarity was added for clustering within HLA-allele-positive subsets. For co-occurrence clustering, repertoires with fewer than 30,000 or more than 120,000 public chains were excluded, along with about five repertoires with anomalous nucleotide sharing. Not all clones reach the TCRdb copy of this immuneACCESS table, which keeps in-frame sequences only. Checked studies attribute under half of the gap to unresolved V genes and leave the rest unexplained. V and J calls plus clone size are reproduced from that table; the DNA served to infer D and trimming. The sample table contains 140,000 or so clones; only one count was recorded for 76% of them. Around 2% of the sample rests with the top ten.

There are 16 amino acids in the CDR3, from cysteine to phenylalanine inclusive. Left in the record is the CDR3 DNA by itself, 48 bases read in frame from the first base. The junction carries 13 bases between V and J, which are trimmed by 4 bases and 0 bases respectively. CDR1 and CDR2, per the germline V gene (reference sequence), are SEHNR and FQNEAQ. The chain employs TRBV7-9 and TRBJ1-3, with no D gene named confidently. Sequenced material: PBMCs. This sequence was found in a woman aged 40 to 49 in good health and CMV-seronegative. The CDR3 region reads CASSSQGVVSGNTIYF. The nucleotide sequence reads as follows: TGTGCCAGCAGCTCGCAAGGAGTAGTCTCTGGAAACACCATATATTTT.